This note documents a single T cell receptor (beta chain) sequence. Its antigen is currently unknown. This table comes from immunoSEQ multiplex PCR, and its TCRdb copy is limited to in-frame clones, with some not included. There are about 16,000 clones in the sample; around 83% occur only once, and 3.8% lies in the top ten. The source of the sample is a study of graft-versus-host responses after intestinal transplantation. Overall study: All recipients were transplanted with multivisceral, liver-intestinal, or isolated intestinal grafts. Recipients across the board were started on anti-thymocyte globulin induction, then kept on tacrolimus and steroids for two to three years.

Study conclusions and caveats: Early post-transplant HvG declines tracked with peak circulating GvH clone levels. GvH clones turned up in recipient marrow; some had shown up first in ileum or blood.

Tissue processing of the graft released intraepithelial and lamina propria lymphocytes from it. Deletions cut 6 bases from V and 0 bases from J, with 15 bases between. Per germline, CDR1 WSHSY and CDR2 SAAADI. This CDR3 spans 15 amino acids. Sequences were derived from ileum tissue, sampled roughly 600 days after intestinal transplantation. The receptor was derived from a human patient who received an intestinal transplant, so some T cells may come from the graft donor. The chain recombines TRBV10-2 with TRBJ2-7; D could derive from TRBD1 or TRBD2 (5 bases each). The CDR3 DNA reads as TGCGCCAGCAGGGGGCCAGAGGGCGGCTCCTACGAGCAGTACTTC. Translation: CASRGPEGGSYEQYF.